This entry concerns a single TCR beta chain. Its antigen is still unknown. TCRdb's copy holds only in-frame clones and misses some; the assay was immunoSEQ multiplex PCR. The sample lists approximately 20,000 clones; roughly 78% were seen once. This record belongs to a study of OX40 agonist ivuxolimab in advanced cancers. Study information: Dosing consisted of intravenous ivuxolimab at 0.01 to 10 mg/kg every 2 weeks. Cancers in dose escalation were hepatocellular, melanoma, renal cell and head and neck. Among those enrolled, mean age was about 62 years (range roughly 20 to 85) and 75% to 90% were male. Regarding the study as a whole: At 0.1 to 3.0 mg/kg and by week 6, CD4+ and CD8+ T cells in the blood had expanded clonally.

Trimming took off 2 bases at V and 7 bases at J, with 15 bases between the two ends. Germline values: CDR1 PRHDT, CDR2 FYEKMQ (reference sequence). The CDR3 covers 15 residues. This sequence was found in an adult with an advanced solid tumor such as melanoma, head and neck, liver or kidney cancer. The sequencing used CD4+ or CD8+ T cells sorted from blood, collected in a trial of the OX40 agonist ivuxolimab. This chain links TRBV13 with TRBJ2-1; unclear D gene. The CDR3 reads CASSLPNPSVNEQFF. CDR3 nucleotide sequence: TGTGCCAGCAGCTTACCTAATCCGTCTGTGAATGAGCAGTTCTTC.